Here is one T cell receptor (beta chain) with its context. Its antigen is unidentified. The germline V gene encodes CDR1 MNHEY and CDR2 SVGAGI. CDR3 length equals 15 residues. The V and J ends lost 5 bases and 2 bases respectively, with 13 bases between them. The record originates from a study of cytomegalovirus exposure and HLA in healthy donors. General study points: Differences between HLA loci emerged in a later analysis of TCR association rates, with DRB1 most and HLA-C fewest. Later analysis identified a missense DCLRE1C variant that was linked to TCR beta V- and J-gene trimming.

Vbeta (60) and Jbeta (13) primers were used in the PCR. In the original workflow: As a later analysis found, there were approximately 80 million unique TCR beta chains, of which some 9.9 million were shared. Libraries were prepared by immunoSEQ multiplex PCR; TCRdb keeps only in-frame clonotypes and omits some of them. V, J and clone size were drawn from that table, and D and trimming were deduced from the DNA. The repertoire consists of more than 65,000 clones, with around 74% occurring once and the leading ten covering roughly 10%. Unrecorded immune exposure was likely among donors, who were nominally healthy when sampled.

This chain uses TRBV6-5 with TRBJ1-3; TRBD1 is a possible D gene (5 bases). Sequencing was performed on PBMCs. This clonotype was obtained from a woman aged 55-69 years in good health and CMV-seropositive. The CDR3, as DNA: TGTGCCAGCAGTATTACCCGGGGGGCTGGAAACACCATATATTTT. It codes for CASSITRGAGNTIYF.